One and the same sample provided the 14 T cell receptor beta chains below, sequenced in a study of blood T cell repertoires in COVID-19. TCRdb's copy holds only in-frame clones and misses some; the assay was immunoSEQ multiplex PCR. The sample has around 150,000 clones; approximately 81% are singletons. Sequencing input: peripheral blood. These TCRs come from a man aged 35 to 55 with acute or convalescent COVID-19.

The gene calls are TRBV3-1 (or the pseudogene TRBV3-2) and TRBJ2-7; TRBD1 might be the D (6 bases). The germline V gene has CDR1 LGHDT and CDR2 YNNKEL (reference sequence). This CDR3 has 13 residues. The V end lost 1 base, the J end lost 6 bases, and 10 bases lay between the germline ends. In DNA, the CDR3 is TGTGCCAGCAGCCAAGGGATCAGGGGCGAGCAGTACTTC. As protein: CASSQGIRGEQYF.

The chain combines TRBV2 with TRBJ1-1; D might be TRBD1 (5 bases). V lost 5 bases and J 1 base, leaving 8 bases between the germline ends. The length of the CDR3 is 13 residues. Germline V gene lookup returns CDR1 SNHLY and CDR2 FYNNEI. CDR3 sequence reads: CASSLDRNTEAFF. The CDR3 region has the DNA TGTGCCAGCAGTCTCGACAGGAACACTGAAGCTTTCTTT.

The chain employs TRBV15 and TRBJ2-5; D may be TRBD1 (6 bases). The CDR3 loop spans 15 amino acids. The germline V gene has CDR1 LNHNV and CDR2 YYDKDF (reference sequence). V was trimmed by 0 bases and J by 4 bases, leaving 12 bases between them. CDR3 amino acids: CATSREDRAGETQYF. In DNA form, the CDR3 reads TGTGCCACCAGCAGAGAGGACAGAGCCGGAGAGACCCAGTACTTC. The variable domain in full, completed from reference TRBV15 and TRBJ2-5, reads DAMVIQNPRYQVTQFGKPVTLSCSQTLNHNVMYWYQQKSSQAPKLLFHYYDKDFNNEADTPDNFQSRRPNTSFCFLDIRSPGLGDTAMYLCATSREDRAGETQYFGPGTRLLVL.

The rearrangement uses TRBV19 and TRBJ2-3; TRBD2 matches at 11 bases. V trimming: 8 bases; J trimming: 11 bases; junction bases outside the gene matches: 24. Per the germline V gene, CDR1 is LNHDA and CDR2 is SQIVND (reference sequence). The CDR3 loop spans 18 amino acids. The CDR3 bases are TGTGCCAGTGCTCGTCGACAGGGGCTCTGGGTAGCGGGGGGGGAGCAGTATTTT. Residues: CASARRQGLWVAGGEQYF.

The rearrangement joins TRBV9 to TRBJ1-6, with TRBD1 matching 7 bases. This CDR3 spans 14 amino acids. Germline V CDR1 and CDR2: SGDLS, YYNGEE. V shed 3 bases, J shed 9 bases, and the junction held 6 bases outside the gene matches. This CDR3 is CASSENRGLSPLHF. DNA of the CDR3: TGTGCCAGCAGCGAAAACAGGGGACTTTCACCCCTCCACTTT.

The table lists this clone with a count of one. The genes are TRBV3-1 (or the pseudogene TRBV3-2) and TRBJ1-1; TRBD1 matches 7 bases. Germline V gene lookup returns CDR1 LGHDT and CDR2 YNNKEL (reference sequence). This CDR3 contains 14 residues. With 3 bases clipped from V and 1 base from J, the junction kept 2 bases outside the gene matches. The CDR3 spells CASSHDRENTEAFF. The CDR3 coding sequence is TGTGCCAGCAGCCATGACAGGGAGAACACTGAAGCTTTCTTT.

The V call is TRBV5-5, the J call TRBJ1-1; no clear D gene. This CDR3 region has 15 residues. Trimming removed 0 bases at V and 1 base at J, with 10 bases between. Germline CDR1 SGHKS, CDR2 YYEKEE (reference sequence). The CDR3 nucleotides read TGTGCCAGCAGCTTGGCCCGGGGTCCGAACACTGAAGCTTTCTTT. Translated, it gives CASSLARGPNTEAFF. Filled out from reference TRBV5-5 and TRBJ1-1, the complete variable domain reads DAGVTQSPTHLIKTRGQQVTLRCSPISGHKSVSWYQQVLGQGPQFIFQYYEKEERGRGNFPDRFSARQFPNYSSELNVNALLLGDSALYLCASSLARGPNTEAFFGQGTRLTVV.

CDR3 coding DNA: TGTGCCAGCAGCTTAGGAGAGGACGAGCAGTACTTC. Its translation: CASSLGEDEQYF. The chain recombines TRBV7-6 with TRBJ2-7; D not certain. Looked up from germline, CDR1 is SGHVS and CDR2 is FNYEAQ. V lost 1 base and J 5 bases, leaving 6 bases between the germline ends. The CDR3 is made up of 12 amino acids.

The chain employs TRBV5-1 and TRBJ2-5, with D perhaps matching TRBD1 (5 bases). CDR3 length: 15 amino acids. Germline lookup yields CDR1 SGHRS and CDR2 YFSETQ. The V gene lost 0 bases and the J gene lost 1 base, with 10 bases spanning the gap. This CDR3 is CASSLEGVRQETQYF. The DNA for the CDR3 is TGCGCCAGCAGCTTGGAAGGGGTCCGCCAAGAGACCCAGTACTTC. Full variable domain (missing parts from reference TRBV5-1 and TRBJ2-5): KAGVTQTPRYLIKTRGQQVTLSCSPISGHRSVSWYQQTPGQGLQFLFEYFSETQRNKGNFPGRFSGRQFSNSRSEMNVSTLELGDSALYLCASSLEGVRQETQYFGPGTRLLVL.

This chain joins TRBV5-5 and TRBJ1-1; TRBD1 is a possible D gene (5 bases). This CDR3 comprises 15 residues. Germline V CDR1 and CDR2: SGHKS, YYEKEE (reference sequence). Trimming stripped 1 base from V and 3 bases from J, with 13 bases between. CDR3: CASSLFGRVDTEAFF. CDR3 nucleotide sequence: TGTGCCAGCAGCTTGTTCGGCAGGGTAGACACTGAAGCTTTCTTT.

This clone occurred a few times. The V and J genes are TRBV7-6 and TRBJ2-7; 9 nucleotides line up with TRBD1. The germline V gene has CDR1 SGHVS and CDR2 FNYEAQ. The CDR3 totals 15 residues. Trimming took 0 bases from V and 3 from J; bases not matched to a gene: 3. CDR3 loop: CASSLATGQGYEQYF. CDR3 coding DNA: TGTGCCAGCAGCTTAGCCACGGGACAGGGCTACGAGCAGTACTTC.

This clone was observed once. The V call is TRBV6-5, the J call TRBJ1-2; D perhaps matches TRBD1 (6 bases). CDR1 and CDR2 (germline): MNHEY, SVGAGI. The V end was cut by 5 bases, the J end by 2 bases, with 12 bases between. This CDR3 is 14 amino acids long. The CDR3 loop reads CASSRTEINYGYTF. The DNA for the CDR3 is TGTGCCAGCAGTCGGACAGAGATAAACTATGGCTACACCTTC.

J is TRBJ1-1 and V is TRBV7-2, with 10 bases fitting TRBD1. CDR3 size: 17 residues. V shed 3 bases and J 1 base; nucleotides not matched to a gene: 8. CDR1 is SGHTA and CDR2 is FQGNSA in the germline V gene. The CDR3 DNA follows: TGTGCCAGCAGCTTCAGACAGGGGGCGGGTGGGAACACTGAAGCTTTCTTT. Translated: CASSFRQGAGGNTEAFF. Full variable domain (outside the CDR3, taken from reference TRBV7-2 and TRBJ1-1): GAGVSQSPSNKVTEKGKDVELRCDPISGHTALYWYRQSLGQGLEFLIYFQGNSAPDKSGLPSDRFSAERTGGSVSTLTIQRTQQEDSAVYLCASSFRQGAGGNTEAFFGQGTRLTVV.

The chain recombines TRBV9 with TRBJ2-1; possibly TRBD1 for D (5 bases). In germline, CDR1 is SGDLS, CDR2 YYNGEE. V lost 2 bases and J 4 bases, leaving 7 bases between the germline ends. The CDR3 runs to 13 residues. The CDR3 DNA reads as TGTGCCAGCAGCGTTAAGGGGTACAATGAGCAGTTCTTC. Its translation is CASSVKGYNEQFF. The full variable domain, completed using reference TRBV9 and TRBJ2-1, is DSGVTQTPKHLITATGQRVTLRCSPRSGDLSVYWYQQSLDQGLQFLIQYYNGEERAKGNILERFSAQQFPDLHSELNLSSLELGDSALYFCASSVKGYNEQFFGPGTRLTVL.